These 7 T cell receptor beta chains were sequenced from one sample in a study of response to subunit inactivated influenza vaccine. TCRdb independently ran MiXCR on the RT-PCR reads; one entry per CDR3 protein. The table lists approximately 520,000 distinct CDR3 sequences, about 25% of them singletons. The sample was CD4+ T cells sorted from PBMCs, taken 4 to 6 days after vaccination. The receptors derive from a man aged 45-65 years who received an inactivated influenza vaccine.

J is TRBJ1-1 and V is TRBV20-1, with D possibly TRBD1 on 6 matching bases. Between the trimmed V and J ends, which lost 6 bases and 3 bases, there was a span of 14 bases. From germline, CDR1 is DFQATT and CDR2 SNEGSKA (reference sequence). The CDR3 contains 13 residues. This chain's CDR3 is CSATRGADTEAFF. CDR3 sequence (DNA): TGCAGTGCAACCAGGGGCGCGGACACTGAAGCTTTCTTT.

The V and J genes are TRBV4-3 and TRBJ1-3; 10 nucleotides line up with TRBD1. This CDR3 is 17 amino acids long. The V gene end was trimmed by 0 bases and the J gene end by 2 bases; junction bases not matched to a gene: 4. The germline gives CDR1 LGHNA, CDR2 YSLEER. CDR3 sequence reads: CASSQDSGTGAGNTIYF. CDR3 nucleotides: TGCGCCAGCAGCCAAGATTCGGGGACAGGGGCTGGAAACACCATATATTTT.

This CDR3 is CSVADAGYGYTF. For the CDR3, the DNA is TGCAGCGTCGCGGACGCTGGCTATGGCTACACCTTC. The chain joins TRBV29-1 to TRBJ1-2; D gene uncertain. Germline loops: CDR1 SQVTM, CDR2 ANQGSEA. Between the trimmed V and J ends, which lost 6 bases and 4 bases, there was a span of 12 bases. This CDR3 contains 12 residues.

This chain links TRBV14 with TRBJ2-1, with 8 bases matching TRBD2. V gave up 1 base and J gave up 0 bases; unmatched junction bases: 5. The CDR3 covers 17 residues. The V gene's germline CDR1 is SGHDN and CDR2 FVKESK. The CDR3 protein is CASSQGLARSSYNEQFF. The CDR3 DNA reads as TGTGCCAGCAGCCAAGGACTAGCGCGGAGCTCCTACAATGAGCAGTTCTTC. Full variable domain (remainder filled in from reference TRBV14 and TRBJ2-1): EAGVTQFPSHSVIEKGQTVTLRCDPISGHDNLYWYRRVMGKEIKFLLHFVKESKQDESGMPNNRFLAERTGGTYSTLKVQPAELEDSGVYFCASSQGLARSSYNEQFFGPGTRLTVL.

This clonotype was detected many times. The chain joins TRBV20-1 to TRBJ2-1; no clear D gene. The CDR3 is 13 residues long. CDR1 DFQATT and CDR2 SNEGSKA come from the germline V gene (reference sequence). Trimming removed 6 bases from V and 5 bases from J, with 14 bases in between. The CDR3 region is CSAPRPTHNEQFF. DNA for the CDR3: TGCAGTGCCCCCAGGCCCACCCACAATGAGCAGTTCTTC.

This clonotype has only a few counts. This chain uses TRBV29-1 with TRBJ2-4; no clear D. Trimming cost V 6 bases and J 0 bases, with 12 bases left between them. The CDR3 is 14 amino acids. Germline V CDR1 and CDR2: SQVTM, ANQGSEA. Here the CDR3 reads CSVTGRQAKNIQYF. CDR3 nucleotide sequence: TGCAGCGTCACGGGCAGACAAGCCAAAAACATTCAGTACTTC.

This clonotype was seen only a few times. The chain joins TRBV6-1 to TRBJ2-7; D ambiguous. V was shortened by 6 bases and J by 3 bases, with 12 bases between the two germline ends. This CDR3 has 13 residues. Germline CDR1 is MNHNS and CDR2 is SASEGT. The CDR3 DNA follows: TGTGCCAGCAGCAAACCCGCAGGCTACGAGCAGTACTTC. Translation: CASSKPAGYEQYF.